One and the same sample provided the 3 T cell receptor beta chains below, sequenced in a study of blood T cell repertoires in COVID-19. Measured with immunoSEQ multiplex PCR; TCRdb has only the in-frame clones, and not every one. The table has approximately 240,000 clones, roughly 84% seen once; the top ten hold around 1.5%. Sequencing used peripheral blood. These receptors all stem from a woman aged 40 to 55 who had recovered from COVID-19.

This chain links TRBV11-2 with TRBJ2-5, with 9 nucleotides matching TRBD2. CDR3 length: 16 amino acids. The V gene's germline CDR1 is SGHAT and CDR2 FQNNGV. V lost 7 bases to trimming and J lost 4 bases; unmatched junction nucleotides: 13. The CDR3 coding sequence is TGTGCCAGCACCGAGACCGCTAGCGGGGTCGGAGAGACCCAGTACTTC. This sequence encodes CASTETASGVGETQYF.

The rearrangement joins TRBV28 to TRBJ1-1, with unresolved D. Germline-derived CDR1 and CDR2 are MDHEN and SYDVKM. Trimming stripped 7 bases from V and 1 base from J, with 13 bases between. This CDR3 region has 14 residues. CDR3 loop: CASISYGENTEAFF. DNA for the CDR3: TGTGCCAGCATTTCTTACGGGGAGAACACTGAAGCTTTCTTT.

This clone was found once. The rearrangement joins TRBV19 to TRBJ1-5, with TRBD1 matching 9 bases. This CDR3 has 18 residues. The V gene's germline CDR1 is LNHDA and CDR2 SQIVND (reference sequence). J gave up 0 bases and V 3 bases, and 9 bases lay outside the gene matches. The CDR3 sequence is CASSIRDRASYSNQPQHF. The CDR3 coding sequence is TGTGCCAGTAGTATCCGGGACAGGGCCTCCTATAGCAATCAGCCCCAGCATTTT.